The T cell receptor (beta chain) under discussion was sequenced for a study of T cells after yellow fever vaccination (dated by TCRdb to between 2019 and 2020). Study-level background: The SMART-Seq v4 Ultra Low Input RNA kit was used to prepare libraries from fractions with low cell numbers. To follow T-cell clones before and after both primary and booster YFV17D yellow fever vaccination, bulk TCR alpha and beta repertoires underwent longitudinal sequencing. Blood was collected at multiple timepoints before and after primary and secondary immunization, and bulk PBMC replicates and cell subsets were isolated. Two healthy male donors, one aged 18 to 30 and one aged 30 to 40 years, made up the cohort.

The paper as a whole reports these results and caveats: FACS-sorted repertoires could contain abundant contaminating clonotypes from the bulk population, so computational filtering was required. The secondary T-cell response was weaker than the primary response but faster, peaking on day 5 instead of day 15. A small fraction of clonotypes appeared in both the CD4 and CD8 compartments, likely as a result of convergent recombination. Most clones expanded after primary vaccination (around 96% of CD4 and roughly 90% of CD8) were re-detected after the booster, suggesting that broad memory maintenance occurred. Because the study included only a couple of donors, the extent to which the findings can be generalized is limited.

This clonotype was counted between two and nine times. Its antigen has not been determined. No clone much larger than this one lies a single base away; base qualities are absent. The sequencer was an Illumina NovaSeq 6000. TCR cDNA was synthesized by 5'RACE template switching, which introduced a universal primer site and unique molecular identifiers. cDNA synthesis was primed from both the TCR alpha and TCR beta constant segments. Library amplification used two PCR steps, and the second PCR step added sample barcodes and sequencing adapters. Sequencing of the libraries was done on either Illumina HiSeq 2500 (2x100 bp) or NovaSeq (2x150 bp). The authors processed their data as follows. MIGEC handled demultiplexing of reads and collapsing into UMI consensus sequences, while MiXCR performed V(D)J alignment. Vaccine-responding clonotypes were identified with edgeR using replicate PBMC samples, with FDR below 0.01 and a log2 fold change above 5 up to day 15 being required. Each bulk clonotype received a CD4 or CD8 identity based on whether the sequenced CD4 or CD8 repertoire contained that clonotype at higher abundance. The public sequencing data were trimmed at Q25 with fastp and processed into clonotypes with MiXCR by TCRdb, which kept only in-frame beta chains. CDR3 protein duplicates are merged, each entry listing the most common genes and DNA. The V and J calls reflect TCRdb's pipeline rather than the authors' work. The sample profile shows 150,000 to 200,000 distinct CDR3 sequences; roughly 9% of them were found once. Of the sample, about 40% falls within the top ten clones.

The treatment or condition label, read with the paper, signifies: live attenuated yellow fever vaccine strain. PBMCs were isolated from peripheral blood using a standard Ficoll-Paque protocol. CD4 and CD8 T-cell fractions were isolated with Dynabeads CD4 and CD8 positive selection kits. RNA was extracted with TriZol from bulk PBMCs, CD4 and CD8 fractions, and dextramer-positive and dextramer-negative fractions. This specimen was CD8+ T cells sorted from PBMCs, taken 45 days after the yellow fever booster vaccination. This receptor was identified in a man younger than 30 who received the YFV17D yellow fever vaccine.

CDR3 region: CASSLFPGTQGTEAFF. The DNA sequence is TGTGCCAGCAGCTTGTTTCCGGGAACCCAGGGCACTGAAGCTTTCTTT. The sequence joins TRBV5-6 to TRBJ1-1; a weak D assignment points to TRBD1 (5 bases agree). In the germline V gene, CDR1 corresponds to SGHDT and CDR2 to YYEEEE. V is clipped by 1 base and J by 4 bases, and the sequence between their germline boundaries is 17 bases long. The CDR3 covers 16 residues, taking in both the cysteine and the phenylalanine. Here the CDR3 DNA is all that survives: 48 bases in frame from base 1.